A selection of T cell receptor beta chains follows, all from one sample in a study of CD8+ T cells in alopecia areata. The method was immunoSEQ multiplex PCR; TCRdb's version includes in-frame clones alone and lacks a portion of them. Among nearly 95,000 clones listed, about 71% were seen once. Sequences were derived from CD8+ T cells sorted from blood, sampled between weeks 43 and 45, from a patient treated with tofacitinib. The receptors stem from a human donor with alopecia areata. Each CDR3 is given with its conserved first and last residue. The D gene is left open where the match is weak. Clone size appears in some rows only: once, few, many, or a class for an expanded clone.

abundance,len,v_gene,j_gene,d_gene,CDR3aa,CDR3nt
-,15,TRBV30,TRBJ2-7,-,CAWSAFPRLAYEQYF,TGTGCCTGGAGCGCATTCCCGAGACTAGCCTACGAGCAGTACTTC
-,14,TRBV14,TRBJ2-1,-,CASGWGSSYNEQFF,TGTGCCAGCGGCTGGGGGAGCTCCTACAATGAGCAGTTCTTC
-,14,TRBV27,TRBJ2-3,TRBD1,CASSLQRPGGAQYF,TGTGCCAGCAGTCTCCAAAGACCAGGGGGTGCGCAGTATTTT
-,15,TRBV6-6,TRBJ2-2,TRBD2,CASSSSGHKGGELFF,TGTGCCAGCAGCTCTAGCGGCCACAAGGGGGGGGAGCTGTTTTTT
-,14,TRBV11-2,TRBJ2-7,-,CASSLELGRWEQYF,TGTGCCAGCAGCTTAGAGCTGGGCCGCTGGGAGCAGTACTTC
-,11,TRBV10-3,TRBJ1-1,-,CAIGGDTEAFF,TGTGCCATCGGGGGGGACACTGAAGCTTTCTTT
-,14,TRBV30,TRBJ2-3,TRBD2,CAWSLAGGKDTQYF,TGTGCCTGGAGTCTAGCGGGGGGTAAAGATACGCAGTATTTT
-,12,TRBV29-1,TRBJ2-7,-,CSVEDPGYEQYF,TGCAGCGTTGAAGATCCAGGGTACGAGCAGTACTTC
-,13,TRBV19,TRBJ2-7,-,CASSGGRSYEQYF,TGTGCCAGTAGTGGGGGAAGATCCTACGAGCAGTACTTC
-,13,TRBV19,TRBJ1-5,-,CASSMGDFEPQHF,TGTGCCAGTAGTATGGGGGATTTCGAGCCCCAGCATTTT
-,11,TRBV20-1,TRBJ2-1,-,CSASPVDEQFF,TGCAGTGCTAGCCCAGTAGATGAGCAGTTCTTC
-,13,TRBV30,TRBJ1-1,TRBD1,CAWRDRRRTEAFF,TGTGCCTGGAGGGACAGGAGGAGGACTGAAGCTTTCTTT
-,15,TRBV29-1,TRBJ1-1,TRBD1,CSVAGTGTGLTEAFF,TGCAGCGTTGCGGGCACCGGGACAGGACTTACTGAAGCTTTCTTT
-,12,TRBV25-1,TRBJ1-1,-,CASSLGNTEAFF,TGTGCCAGCAGTCTCGGGAACACTGAAGCTTTCTTT
-,15,TRBV12-5,TRBJ1-1,-,CASGLGLSMNTEAFF,TGTGCTAGTGGTTTGGGCCTCTCTATGAACACTGAAGCTTTCTTT
-,14,TRBV29-1,TRBJ2-3,-,CSVSGQVITDTQYF,TGCAGCGTCTCAGGTCAGGTAATCACAGATACGCAGTATTTT
-,13,TRBV29-1,TRBJ1-1,-,CSHIPEGNTEAFF,TGCAGCCACATACCCGAAGGGAACACTGAAGCTTTCTTT
-,14,TRBV30,TRBJ2-1,-,CAWSSSGPHNEQFF,TGTGCCTGGAGTAGCAGCGGTCCCCACAATGAGCAGTTCTTC
-,18,TRBV23-1,TRBJ2-3,-,CASSQQGQSQSYTDTQYF,TGCGCCAGCAGTCAGCAAGGACAGTCCCAATCTTACACAGATACGCAGTATTTT
few,14,TRBV7-2,TRBJ1-1,TRBD1,CASSQGTDNTEAFF,TGTGCCAGCAGCCAAGGGACAGACAACACTGAAGCTTTCTTT
-,12,TRBV28,TRBJ2-7,-,CASIRNSYEQYF,TGTGCCAGCATCCGGAATTCCTACGAGCAGTACTTC
-,16,TRBV5-6,TRBJ1-5,-,CASSQDWGASNQPQHF,TGCGCCAGCAGCCAAGATTGGGGGGCGAGCAATCAGCCCCAGCATTTT
-,12,TRBV5-6,TRBJ2-1,-,CASSLGDNGQFF,TGTGCCAGCAGCTTGGGGGACAATGGGCAGTTCTTC
few,13,TRBV7-2,TRBJ2-7,TRBD1,CASSQRQGDEQYF,TGCGCCAGCAGCCAACGACAGGGCGACGAGCAGTACTTC
few,14,TRBV11-2,TRBJ2-2,-,CASSLAGSSGELFF,TGTGCCAGCAGCTTAGCCGGCAGTAGTGGGGAGCTGTTTTTT
-,15,TRBV6-6,TRBJ1-5,TRBD1,CASINDRVRGQPQHF,TGTGCCAGCATCAACGACAGGGTTAGGGGTCAGCCCCAGCATTTT
-,15,TRBV11-2,TRBJ2-1,-,CASSLAWGQNNEVVF,TGTGCCAGCAGCTTAGCTTGGGGGCAGAACAATGAAGTGGTCTTC
-,15,TRBV7-2,TRBJ2-1,TRBD2,CASTPWASGSNEQFF,TGTGCCAGCACCCCGTGGGCTAGCGGATCGAATGAGCAGTTCTTC
-,14,TRBV6-5,TRBJ2-1,TRBD1,CASSYQGAANEQFF,TGTGCCAGCAGTTACCAGGGGGCGGCCAATGAGCAGTTCTTC
once,15,TRBV6-4,TRBJ1-1,TRBD1,CASSTPGQLNTEAFF,TGTGCCAGCAGTACCCCGGGACAGCTGAACACTGAAGCTTTCTTT
-,13,TRBV29-1,TRBJ2-4,-,CSVEKGQGGIQYF,TGCAGCGTTGAAAAGGGCCAGGGCGGCATTCAGTACTTC
-,13,TRBV10-2,TRBJ2-2,-,CASRGTSPGELFF,TGCGCCAGCAGGGGTACTAGCCCCGGGGAGCTGTTTTTT
-,15,TRBV5-1,TRBJ1-2,TRBD1,CASSLRDRRAYGYTF,TGCGCCAGCAGCTTGAGGGACAGACGAGCCTATGGCTACACCTTC
few,13,TRBV25-1,TRBJ2-7,-,CASAPYPNYEQYF,TGTGCCAGCGCACCCTATCCCAACTACGAGCAGTACTTC
-,12,TRBV29-1,TRBJ1-1,-,CSVVSQGSEAFF,TGCAGCGTTGTTTCTCAGGGGAGTGAAGCTTTCTTT
-,15,TRBV14,TRBJ2-3,-,CASSQRRGSTDTQYF,TGTGCCAGCAGCCAACGGCGGGGCAGCACAGATACGCAGTATTTT
-,14,TRBV2,TRBJ1-4,TRBD1,CASRGTGGHEKLFF,TGTGCCAGCAGAGGGACAGGGGGCCATGAAAAACTGTTTTTT
-,17,TRBV19,TRBJ2-1,-,CASSMIYRGPTYNEQFF,TGTGCCAGTAGTATGATTTACCGGGGGCCCACCTACAATGAGCAGTTCTTC
-,16,TRBV23-1,TRBJ2-2,TRBD2,CASSPIGGAGTGELFF,TGCGCCAGCAGTCCCATCGGGGGGGCTGGCACCGGGGAGCTGTTTTTT
once,12,TRBV30,TRBJ2-7,-,CAWTEGSGEQYF,TGTGCCTGGACCGAGGGTTCGGGCGAGCAGTACTTC
once,15,TRBV29-1,TRBJ1-2,-,CSVEKGDLQGYGYTF,TGCAGCGTTGAAAAGGGGGACCTTCAAGGCTATGGCTACACCTTC
few,13,TRBV14,TRBJ1-6,-,CASSQGKNSPLHF,TGTGCCAGCAGCCAAGGAAAGAATTCACCCCTCCACTTT
-,18,TRBV6-4,TRBJ2-2,TRBD2,CASSDSTSGGANTGELFF,TGTGCCAGCAGTGACTCGACTAGCGGGGGGGCGAACACCGGGGAGCTGTTTTTT
few,15,TRBV4-1,TRBJ2-7,TRBD1,CASSQGQGQTYEQYF,TGCGCCAGCAGCCAAGGACAGGGGCAAACCTACGAGCAGTACTTC
once,16,TRBV5-1,TRBJ2-5,-,CASSTPSTAAGETQYF,TGCGCCAGCAGCACACCCAGTACGGCGGCAGGAGAGACCCAGTACTTC
once,15,TRBV11-2,TRBJ2-7,TRBD1,CASSLDVGRGREQYF,TGTGCCAGCAGCTTAGACGTGGGCAGGGGGCGTGAGCAGTACTTC
-,12,TRBV19,TRBJ2-1,-,CASSPFPNEQFF,TGTGCCAGTAGCCCTTTCCCTAATGAGCAGTTCTTC